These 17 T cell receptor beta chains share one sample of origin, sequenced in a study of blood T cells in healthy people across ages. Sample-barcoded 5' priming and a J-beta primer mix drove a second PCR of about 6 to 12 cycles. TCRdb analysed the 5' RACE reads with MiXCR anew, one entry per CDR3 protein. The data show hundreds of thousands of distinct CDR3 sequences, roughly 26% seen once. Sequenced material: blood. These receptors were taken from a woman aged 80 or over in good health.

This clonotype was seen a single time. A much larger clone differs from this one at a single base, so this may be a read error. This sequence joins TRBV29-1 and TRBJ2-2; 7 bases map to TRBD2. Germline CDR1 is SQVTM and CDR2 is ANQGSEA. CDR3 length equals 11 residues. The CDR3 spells CSVGYGRERFF. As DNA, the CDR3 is TGCAGCGTTGGATATGGGAGGGAGCGGTTTTTT.

CDR3 in amino acids: CATSKRYSNQPQHF. CDR3 in DNA: TGTGCCACCAGCAAACGATATAGCAATCAGCCCCAGCATTTT. This chain uses TRBV15 with TRBJ1-5; no definite D call. Trimming removed 4 bases from V and 0 bases from J, with 7 bases in between. The CDR3 consists of 14 residues. Germline CDR1 and CDR2: LNHNV and YYDKDF (reference sequence).

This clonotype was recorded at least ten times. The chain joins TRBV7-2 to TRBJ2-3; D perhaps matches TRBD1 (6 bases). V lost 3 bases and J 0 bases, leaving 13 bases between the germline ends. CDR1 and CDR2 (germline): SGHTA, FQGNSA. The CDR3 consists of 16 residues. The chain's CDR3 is CASSFRGRDSTDTQYF. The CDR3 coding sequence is TGTGCCAGCAGCTTCAGGGGCCGAGATAGCACAGATACGCAGTATTTT.

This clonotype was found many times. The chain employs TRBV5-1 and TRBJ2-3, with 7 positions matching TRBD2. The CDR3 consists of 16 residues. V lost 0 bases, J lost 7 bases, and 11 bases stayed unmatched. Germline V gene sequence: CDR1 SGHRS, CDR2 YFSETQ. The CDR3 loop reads CASSLAWGGSVNTQYF. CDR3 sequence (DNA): TGCGCCAGCAGCTTGGCATGGGGGGGAAGCGTGAATACGCAGTATTTT.

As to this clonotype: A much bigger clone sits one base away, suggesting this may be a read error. Written as DNA, the CDR3 is TGTGCCAGCCTCGGGGGGACTAGCACAGATGCGCAGTATTTT. It yields the protein CASLGGTSTDAQYF. The chain joins TRBV6-6 to TRBJ2-3; TRBD2 agrees at 9 bases. Germline loops: CDR1 MNHNY, CDR2 SVGAGI (reference sequence). The CDR3 loop spans 14 amino acids.

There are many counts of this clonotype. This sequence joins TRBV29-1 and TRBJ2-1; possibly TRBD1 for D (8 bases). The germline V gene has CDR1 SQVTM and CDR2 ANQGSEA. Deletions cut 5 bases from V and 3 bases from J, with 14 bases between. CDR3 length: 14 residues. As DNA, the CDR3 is TGCAGCGTTCACAGGGGGGGGGACTACAATGAGCAGTTCTTC. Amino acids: CSVHRGGDYNEQFF.

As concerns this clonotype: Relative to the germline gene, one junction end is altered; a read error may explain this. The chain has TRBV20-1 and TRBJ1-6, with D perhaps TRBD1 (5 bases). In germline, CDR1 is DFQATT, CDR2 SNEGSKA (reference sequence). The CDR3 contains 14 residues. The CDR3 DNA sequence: TGCAGTGCTAGTACGCGGGGGAGCCTTTCACCCCCCCACTTT. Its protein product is CSASTRGSLSPPHF.

The CDR3 DNA reads as TGTGCCAGCAGCCTGCAGGGGGGGGGCGACACTGAAGCTTTCTTT. Translation: CASSLQGGGDTEAFF. The rearrangement uses TRBV3-1 and TRBJ1-1; 7 positions agree with TRBD1. Germline V CDR1 and CDR2: LGHDT, YNNKEL (reference sequence). The junction had 8 bases not matched to a gene; V was cut back by 4 bases and J by 3 bases. The CDR3 spans 15 residues. Using reference TRBV3-1 and TRBJ1-1 for the parts outside the CDR3, the full variable domain is DTAVSQTPKYLVTQMGNDKSIKCEQNLGHDTMYWYKQDSKKFLKIMFSYNNKELIINETVPNRFSPKSPDKAHLNLHINSLELGDSAVYFCASSLQGGGDTEAFFGQGTRLTVV.

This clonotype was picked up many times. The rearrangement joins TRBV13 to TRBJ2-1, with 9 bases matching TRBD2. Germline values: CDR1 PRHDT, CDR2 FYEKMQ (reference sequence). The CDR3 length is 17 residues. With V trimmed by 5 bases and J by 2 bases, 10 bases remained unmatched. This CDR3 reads CASSPRERGVTYNEQFF. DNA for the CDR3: TGTGCCAGCAGCCCCCGTGAGCGGGGGGTCACCTACAATGAGCAGTTCTTC.

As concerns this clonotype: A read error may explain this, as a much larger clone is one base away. The CDR3: CASSADRGTYNGQFF. The DNA for the CDR3 is TGTGCCAGCAGTGCAGACAGGGGTACCTACAATGGGCAGTTCTTC. The chain is built from TRBV2 and TRBJ2-1, with 8 bases fitting TRBD1. The CDR3 length is 15 residues. CDR1 SNHLY and CDR2 FYNNEI come from the germline V gene.

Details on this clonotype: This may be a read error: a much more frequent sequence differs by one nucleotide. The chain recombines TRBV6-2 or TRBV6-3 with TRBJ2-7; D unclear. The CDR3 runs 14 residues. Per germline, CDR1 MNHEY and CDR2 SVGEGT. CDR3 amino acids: CAGSYSGSYYEQYF. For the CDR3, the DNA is TGTGCCGGCAGTTACTCAGGCAGTTACTACGAGCAGTACTTC.

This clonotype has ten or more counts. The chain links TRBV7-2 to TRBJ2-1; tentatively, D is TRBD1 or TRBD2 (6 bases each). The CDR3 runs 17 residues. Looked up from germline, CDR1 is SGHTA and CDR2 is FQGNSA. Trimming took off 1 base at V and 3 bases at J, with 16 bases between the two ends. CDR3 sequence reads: CASSLGRGANSYNEQFF. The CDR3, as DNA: TGTGCCAGCAGCTTAGGTAGGGGGGCTAATAGCTACAATGAGCAGTTCTTC.

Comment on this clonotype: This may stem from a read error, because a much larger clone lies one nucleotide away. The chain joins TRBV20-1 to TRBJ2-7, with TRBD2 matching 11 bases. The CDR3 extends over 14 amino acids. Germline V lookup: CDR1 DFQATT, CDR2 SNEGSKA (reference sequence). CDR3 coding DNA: TGCAGAGCTAGACGGACTAGCGGGTTCTACGAGCAGTACTTC. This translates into CRARRTSGFYEQYF.

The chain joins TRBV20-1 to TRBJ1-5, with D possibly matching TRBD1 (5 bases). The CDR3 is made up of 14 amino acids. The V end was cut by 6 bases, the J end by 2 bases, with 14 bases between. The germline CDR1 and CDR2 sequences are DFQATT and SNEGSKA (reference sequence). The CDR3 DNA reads TGCAGTGCCATCCGGTCACAGGGCAATCAGCCCCAGCATTTT. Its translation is CSAIRSQGNQPQHF.

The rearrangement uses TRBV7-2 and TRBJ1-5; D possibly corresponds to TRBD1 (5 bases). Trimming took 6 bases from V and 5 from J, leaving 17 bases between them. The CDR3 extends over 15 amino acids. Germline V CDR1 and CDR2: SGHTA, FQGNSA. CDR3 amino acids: CASRRTGGSYQPQHF. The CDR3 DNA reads TGTGCCAGCAGAAGAACAGGAGGGAGCTATCAGCCCCAGCATTTT.

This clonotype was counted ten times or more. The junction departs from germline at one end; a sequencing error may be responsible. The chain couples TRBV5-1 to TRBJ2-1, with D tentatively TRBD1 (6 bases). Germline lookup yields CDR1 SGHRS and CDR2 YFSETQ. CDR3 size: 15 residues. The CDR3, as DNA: TGTGCCAGCAGTTTAGGGGGAAGCTCCTACAATGAGCAGTTCTTC. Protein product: CASSLGGSSYNEQFF.

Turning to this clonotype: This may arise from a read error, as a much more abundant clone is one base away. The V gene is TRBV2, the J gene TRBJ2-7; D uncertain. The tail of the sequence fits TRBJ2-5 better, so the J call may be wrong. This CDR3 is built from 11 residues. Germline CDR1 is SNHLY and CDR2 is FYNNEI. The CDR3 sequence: CASSSPKTQYF. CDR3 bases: TGTGCCAGCTCATCACCGAAGACCCAGTACTTC.